Listed here are 31 T cell receptor beta chains from one sample, sequenced in a study of cytomegalovirus exposure and HLA in healthy donors (dated by TCRdb to the late 2010s). Library method: the immunoSEQ multiplex PCR assay. For the multiplex PCR, a mixture combining 60 forward primers for TCR Vbeta segments and 13 reverse primers for TCR Jbeta segments was used. TCRdb took over this immuneACCESS table, retaining in-frame rearrangements with V and J assigned. Such tables are incomplete; in checked studies, under half of the missing clones stem from an unresolved V gene, and the remainder is unexplained. The sample includes 99,000 or so clones, with around four fifths observed a single time. The ten largest clones represent over 6.5% of the sample. Sequenced material: PBMCs. The receptors come from a woman in her 40s in good health and CMV-seropositive.

The rearrangement links TRBV19 to TRBJ2-6; TRBD1 matches 8 bases. V gave up 4 bases and J gave up 4 bases; unmatched junction bases: 6. Per the germline V gene, CDR1 is LNHDA and CDR2 is SQIVND (reference sequence). The CDR3 runs to 16 residues. DNA for the CDR3: TGTGCCAGTAGTAGGACAGGGTCAGCGGGGGCCAACGTCCTGACTTTC. Protein sequence: CASSRTGSAGANVLTF.

The V call is TRBV6-4, the J call TRBJ1-1; 11 nucleotides align to TRBD1. From germline, CDR1 is MRHNA and CDR2 SNTAGT. With 6 bases clipped from V and 5 bases from J, the junction kept 8 bases outside the gene matches. The CDR3 sequence is 15 residues long. For the CDR3, the DNA is TGTGCCAGCAGGACCGGGACAGGGGGTCGGACTGAAGCTTTCTTT. Translation gives CASRTGTGGRTEAFF.

This clone was picked up one time. This chain joins TRBV19 and TRBJ1-5; D ambiguous. Germline V CDR1 and CDR2: LNHDA, SQIVND (reference sequence). The CDR3 has 12 amino acids. Trimming took 6 bases from V and 7 from J, leaving 10 bases between them. CDR3 bases: TGTGCCAGTAGGGAGGGCATGCAGCCCCAGCATTTT. Translated, it gives CASREGMQPQHF.

This clone was counted once. This rearrangement joins TRBV5-8 to TRBJ2-3; TRBD1 aligns across 7 bases. The length of the CDR3 is 16 residues. The J segment lost 5 bases and the V segment lost 8 bases, leaving 17 bases of the junction unmatched. CDR1 is SGHTS and CDR2 is YDEGEE in the germline V gene. The CDR3 spells CASETGEWGSGDTQYF. The CDR3 nucleotides are TGTGCCAGTGAAACAGGGGAATGGGGCTCAGGAGATACGCAGTATTTT.

Turning to this clone: Sequence at one end of the junction differs from germline and may be a read error. The chain has TRBV7-9 and TRBJ1-2; D ambiguous. Per germline, CDR1 SEHNR and CDR2 FQNEAQ (reference sequence). This CDR3 has 13 amino acids. CDR3 protein: CSSSSTRAGGYTF. CDR3 coding DNA: TGTTCCAGCAGCTCAACAAGGGCGGGTGGCTACACCTTC.

This rearrangement joins TRBV15 to TRBJ2-4, with TRBD2 identical over 11 bases. Trimming cost V 4 bases and J 1 base; bases outside gene matches: 12. The CDR3 has 19 amino acids. From germline, CDR1 is LNHNV and CDR2 YYDKDF (reference sequence). CDR3 region: CATSTPPSGRLGAKNIQYF. CDR3 DNA: TGTGCCACCAGCACCCCGCCTAGCGGGAGGTTGGGGGCCAAAAACATTCAGTACTTC. Using reference TRBV15 and TRBJ2-4 for the parts outside the CDR3, the full variable domain is DAMVIQNPRYQVTQFGKPVTLSCSQTLNHNVMYWYQQKSSQAPKLLFHYYDKDFNNEADTPDNFQSRRPNTSFCFLDIRSPGLGDTAMYLCATSTPPSGRLGAKNIQYFGAGTRLSVL.

The chain joins TRBV18 to TRBJ1-6; TRBD1 aligns across 9 bases. The trim removed 1 base at V and 8 bases at J, leaving 0 bases unmatched. This CDR3 region has 14 residues. Per germline, CDR1 KGHSH and CDR2 LQKENI. The CDR3 loop reads CASSPRTGDSPLHF. The CDR3 coding sequence is TGTGCCAGCTCACCACGGACAGGGGATTCACCCCTCCACTTT.

The chain has TRBV6-6 and TRBJ2-7; possible D gene TRBD2, 6 bases. V shed 5 bases and J shed 6 bases, with 11 bases lying between them. Germline V gene sequence: CDR1 MNHNY, CDR2 SVGAGI (reference sequence). The CDR3 is made up of 12 amino acids. The DNA for the CDR3 is TGTGCCAGCAGTCCAGCGGGCGGCGAGCAGTACTTC. Its protein is CASSPAGGEQYF.

The chain carries TRBV27 and TRBJ2-5; no firm D call. The germline gives CDR1 MNHEY, CDR2 SMNVEV (reference sequence). CDR3 length: 13 residues. The ends were cut back, 5 bases at V and 4 bases at J, with 11 bases in the middle. CDR3 coding DNA: TGTGCCAGCAGTCCTTTTCTTCGAGAGACCCAGTACTTC. It specifies CASSPFLRETQYF.

V usage is TRBV6-1 and J usage is TRBJ1-1; D is undetermined. Trimming left V 3 bases short and J 3 bases short, with 11 bases between. Germline CDR1 is MNHNS and CDR2 is SASEGT. CDR3 size: 14 residues. The CDR3 protein is CASSDPGRDTEAFF. The CDR3 nucleotides read TGTGCCAGCAGTGACCCAGGCCGAGACACTGAAGCTTTCTTT.

This sequence joins TRBV11-3 and TRBJ2-1, with D unclear. This CDR3 has 17 residues. The V end lost 4 bases, the J end lost 3 bases, and 19 bases lay between the germline ends. Germline-derived CDR1 and CDR2 are SGHNT and YENEEA. The CDR3: CASSWSGVRTSYNEQFF. In nucleotides, the CDR3 is TGTGCCAGCAGCTGGTCGGGTGTCAGAACCAGCTACAATGAGCAGTTCTTC.

This chain links TRBV15 with TRBJ2-5, with 12 bases matching TRBD2. The CDR3 spans 18 residues. The germline gives CDR1 LNHNV, CDR2 YYDKDF (reference sequence). J lost 2 bases, V lost 3 bases, and 10 bases had no gene match. Written as DNA, the CDR3 is TGTGCCACCAGCAGGGGGGGGACTAGCGGGTTCGAACAAGAGACCCAGTACTTC. Its translation: CATSRGGTSGFEQETQYF.

The chain recombines TRBV28 with TRBJ2-2; possibly TRBD1 for D (6 bases). V was clipped by 7 bases and J by 0 bases, with 12 bases between them. CDR3 size: 15 residues. The germline V gene encodes CDR1 MDHEN and CDR2 SYDVKM. The CDR3 spells CASNTGTANTGELFF. CDR3 nucleotide sequence: TGTGCCAGCAATACAGGGACCGCGAACACCGGGGAGCTGTTTTTT.

J is TRBJ2-5 and V is TRBV7-9; 10 bases are shared with TRBD1. V was clipped by 5 bases and J by 4 bases; unmatched bases: 4. CDR3 size: 14 residues. The germline CDR1 and CDR2 sequences are SEHNR and FQNEAQ (reference sequence). CDR3 in DNA: TGTGCCAGCAGCCCCGGGACAGGGGTAGAGACCCAGTACTTC. Translated, it gives CASSPGTGVETQYF.

The chain employs TRBV27 and TRBJ1-4; 7 bases match TRBD1. The CDR3 covers 15 residues. V was pared by 5 bases and J by 4 bases, with 7 bases of the junction left unmatched. The germline CDR1 and CDR2 sequences are MNHEY and SMNVEV (reference sequence). CDR3 DNA: TGTGCCAGCAGTCCTACCGGGACAGATAATGAAAAACTGTTTTTT. This sequence encodes CASSPTGTDNEKLFF.

The chain carries TRBV7-2 and TRBJ2-7, with TRBD1 matching 8 bases. The germline V gene encodes CDR1 SGHTA and CDR2 FQGNSA. CDR3 length: 15 residues. V lost 2 bases to trimming and J lost 2 bases; unmatched junction nucleotides: 5. CDR3: CASSLLTGVAYEQYF. The CDR3, as DNA: TGTGCCAGCAGCTTATTGACAGGGGTGGCCTACGAGCAGTACTTC.

This clone was seen only a few times. The rearrangement links TRBV29-1 to TRBJ2-3, with TRBD2 matching 8 bases. Per germline, CDR1 SQVTM and CDR2 ANQGSEA. This CDR3 region has 12 residues. V lost 7 bases, J lost 1 base, and 1 base stayed unmatched. The CDR3 here is CSALAGTDTQYF. DNA for the CDR3: TGCAGCGCACTAGCGGGCACAGATACGCAGTATTTT.

The chain uses TRBV11-3 and TRBJ2-1; 7 bases match TRBD1. With 2 bases clipped from V and 7 bases from J, the junction kept 8 bases outside the gene matches. This CDR3 comprises 15 residues. Germline V gene sequence: CDR1 SGHNT, CDR2 YENEEA. CDR3 nucleotides: TGTGCCAGCAGCTTAAGGGGACAGATTGGGAATGAGCAGTTCTTC. Translating it yields CASSLRGQIGNEQFF.

The rearrangement links TRBV5-1 to TRBJ2-5, with 7 nucleotides matching TRBD2. Germline V gene lookup returns CDR1 SGHRS and CDR2 YFSETQ. V was pared by 4 bases and J by 1 base, with 13 bases of the junction left unmatched. This CDR3 is 17 amino acids long. CDR3 amino acids: CASSRTRWEGRQETQYF. CDR3 DNA: TGCGCCAGCAGCCGTACAAGGTGGGAGGGGCGCCAAGAGACCCAGTACTTC.

The rearrangement joins TRBV7-2 to TRBJ1-1; 7 bases are shared with TRBD1. Losses at the gene ends were 2 bases for V and 3 bases for J; bases not matched to a gene: 6. The CDR3 totals 15 residues. The germline V gene has CDR1 SGHTA and CDR2 FQGNSA. The CDR3 is CASSLFRGQDTEAFF. CDR3 DNA sequence: TGTGCCAGCAGCTTATTTAGGGGGCAGGACACTGAAGCTTTCTTT.

V is TRBV2 and J is TRBJ2-7; 9 positions match TRBD1. The J segment lost 7 bases and the V segment lost 10 bases, leaving 17 bases of the junction unmatched. The CDR3 contains 15 residues. Germline V gene sequence: CDR1 SNHLY, CDR2 FYNNEI. Here the CDR3 DNA reads TGTGCCACCAACACAGGGGGCGAGGCCTTGGGGGAGCAGTACTTC. This sequence encodes CATNTGGEALGEQYF.

This clone was observed a handful of times. The rearrangement links TRBV5-1 to TRBJ2-3; the match to TRBD2 covers 11 bases. This CDR3 has 15 residues. V lost 4 bases and J lost 1; bases outside the gene matches: 2. Per the germline V gene, CDR1 is SGHRS and CDR2 is YFSETQ. The CDR3 sequence is CASSVLAGGTDTQYF. The DNA of the CDR3 is TGCGCCAGCAGCGTACTAGCGGGAGGCACAGATACGCAGTATTTT. Looking up the rest from reference TRBV5-1 and TRBJ2-3 gives the full variable domain: KAGVTQTPRYLIKTRGQQVTLSCSPISGHRSVSWYQQTPGQGLQFLFEYFSETQRNKGNFPGRFSGRQFSNSRSEMNVSTLELGDSALYLCASSVLAGGTDTQYFGPGTRLTVL.

The V and J genes are TRBV9 and TRBJ2-7; D is possibly TRBD2 (6 bases). V was trimmed by 0 bases and J by 3 bases, leaving 16 bases between them. The CDR3 has 16 residues. The germline V gene has CDR1 SGDLS and CDR2 YYNGEE. DNA for the CDR3: TGTGCCAGCAGCGTAGGTCTTGGGGGACTTTTCTACGAGCAGTACTTC. Its translation: CASSVGLGGLFYEQYF.

There are a few counts of this clone. The chain uses TRBV7-9 and TRBJ2-2, with TRBD2 matching over 8 bases. The CDR3 is 17 amino acids. Germline V gene lookup returns CDR1 SEHNR and CDR2 FQNEAQ (reference sequence). The V and J ends lost 3 bases and 1 base, in that order; junction bases with no gene match: 7. CDR3 sequence (DNA): TGTGCCAGCAGCTTTGGGCGCGGGGGGCGGAACACCGGGGAGCTGTTTTTT. This codes for CASSFGRGGRNTGELFF.

The V and J genes are TRBV28 and TRBJ2-7; 9 bases match TRBD1. Looked up from germline, CDR1 is MDHEN and CDR2 is SYDVKM. J was trimmed by 3 bases and V by 10 bases; bases with no gene match: 10. CDR3 size: 14 residues. The CDR3 reads CATRGTGWRYEQYF. The CDR3 DNA follows: TGTGCCACCCGGGGGACAGGGTGGCGCTACGAGCAGTACTTC.

The chain couples TRBV19 to TRBJ1-2, with D maybe TRBD1 (5 bases). Trimming cost V 6 bases and J 3 bases, with 20 bases left between them. CDR3 length: 16 amino acids. Germline lookup yields CDR1 LNHDA and CDR2 SQIVND (reference sequence). The CDR3 coding sequence is TGTGCCAGTAGGATTTTGTTCAGGGATCGTGACTATGGCTACACCTTC. This translates into CASRILFRDRDYGYTF.

The chain recombines TRBV10-2 with TRBJ1-1, with D possibly being TRBD1 (5 bases). V was trimmed by 6 bases and J by 0 bases, leaving 11 bases between them. This CDR3 comprises 14 residues. Germline-derived CDR1 and CDR2 are WSHSY and SAAADI. The CDR3, as DNA: TGCGCCAGCAGGGCCAGGGCTATGAACACTGAAGCTTTCTTT. This codes for CASRARAMNTEAFF.

The chain couples TRBV27 to TRBJ2-2, with D possibly matching TRBD1 (5 bases). This CDR3 is 14 amino acids long. Trimming pared 1 base from V and 3 bases from J, leaving 6 bases between. Per the germline V gene, CDR1 is MNHEY and CDR2 is SMNVEV (reference sequence). CDR3 residues: CASSLLTDTGELFF. CDR3 sequence (DNA): TGTGCCAGCAGTTTATTGACAGACACCGGGGAGCTGTTTTTT.

This clone was counted only a few times. The rearrangement joins TRBV4-1 to TRBJ2-7; 10 bases match TRBD2. There are 17 residues in the CDR3. Looked up from germline, CDR1 is MGHRA and CDR2 is YSYEKL. Trimming cost V 0 bases and J 2 bases; bases outside gene matches: 7. The CDR3 nucleotides are TGCGCCAGCAGCCAAGAGGCTAGCGGGGGCCTACCCTACGAGCAGTACTTC. Amino acids: CASSQEASGGLPYEQYF.

As DNA, the CDR3 is TGTGCCAGCAGTGAGAGTACTAGCGGCATAGATGAGCAGTTCTTC. Protein: CASSESTSGIDEQFF. J is TRBJ2-1 and V is TRBV2, with 8 bases that match TRBD2. This CDR3 is 15 amino acids long. CDR1 SNHLY and CDR2 FYNNEI come from the germline V gene. Trimming cost V 3 bases and J 8 bases; bases outside gene matches: 9.

This rearrangement joins TRBV13 to TRBJ1-4; D is unclear. V lost 5 bases and J 7 bases, leaving 14 bases between the germline ends. The CDR3 is 14 amino acids. The V gene's germline CDR1 is PRHDT and CDR2 FYEKMQ (reference sequence). The CDR3 nucleotides are TGTGCCAGCAGCCGGGTCCTAGAGGCTGAAAAACTGTTTTTT. This translates into CASSRVLEAEKLFF.